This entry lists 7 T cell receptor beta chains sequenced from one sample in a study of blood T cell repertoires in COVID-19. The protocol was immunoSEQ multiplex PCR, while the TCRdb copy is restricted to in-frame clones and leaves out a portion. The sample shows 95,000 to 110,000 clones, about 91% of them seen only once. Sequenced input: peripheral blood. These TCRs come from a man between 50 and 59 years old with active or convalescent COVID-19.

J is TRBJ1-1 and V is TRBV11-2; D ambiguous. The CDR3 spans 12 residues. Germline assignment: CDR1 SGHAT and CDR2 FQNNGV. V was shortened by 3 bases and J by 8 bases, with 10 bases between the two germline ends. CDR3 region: CASSFGEFEAFF. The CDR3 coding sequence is TGTGCCAGCAGCTTCGGGGAATTCGAAGCTTTCTTT.

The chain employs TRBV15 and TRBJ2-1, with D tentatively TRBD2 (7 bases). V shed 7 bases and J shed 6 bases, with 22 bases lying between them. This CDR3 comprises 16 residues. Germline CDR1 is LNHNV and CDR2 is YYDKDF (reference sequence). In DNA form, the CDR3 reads TGTGCCACCACCCCAGGGGTTGGGGAGGGATTCAATGAGCAGTTCTTC. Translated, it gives CATTPGVGEGFNEQFF.

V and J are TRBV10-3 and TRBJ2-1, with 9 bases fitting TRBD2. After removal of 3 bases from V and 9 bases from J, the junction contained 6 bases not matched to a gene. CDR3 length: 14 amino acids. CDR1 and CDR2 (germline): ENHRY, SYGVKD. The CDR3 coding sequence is TGTGCCATCAGTGATGAGCGGGAGGTAGCTGAGCAGTTCTTC. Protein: CAISDEREVAEQFF.

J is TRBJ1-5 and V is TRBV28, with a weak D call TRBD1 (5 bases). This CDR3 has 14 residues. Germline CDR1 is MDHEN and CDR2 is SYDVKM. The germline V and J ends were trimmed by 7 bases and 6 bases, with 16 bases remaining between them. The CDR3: CASTWGVSGQPQHF. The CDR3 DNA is TGTGCCAGCACCTGGGGGGTTTCGGGTCAGCCCCAGCATTTT.

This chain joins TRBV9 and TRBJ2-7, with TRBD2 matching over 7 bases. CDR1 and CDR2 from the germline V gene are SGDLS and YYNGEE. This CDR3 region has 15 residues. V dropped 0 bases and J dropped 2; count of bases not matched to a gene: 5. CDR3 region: CASSVGASGPYEQYF. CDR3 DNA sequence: TGTGCCAGCAGCGTAGGGGCTAGCGGACCCTACGAGCAGTACTTC. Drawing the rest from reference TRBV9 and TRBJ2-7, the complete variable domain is DSGVTQTPKHLITATGQRVTLRCSPRSGDLSVYWYQQSLDQGLQFLIQYYNGEERAKGNILERFSAQQFPDLHSELNLSSLELGDSALYFCASSVGASGPYEQYFGPGTRLTVT.

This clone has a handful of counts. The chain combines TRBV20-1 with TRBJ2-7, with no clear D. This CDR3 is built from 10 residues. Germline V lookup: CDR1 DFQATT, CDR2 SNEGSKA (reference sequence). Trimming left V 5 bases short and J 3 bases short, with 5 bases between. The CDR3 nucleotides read TGCAGTGCTTCCAACTACGAGCAGTACTTC. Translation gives CSASNYEQYF.

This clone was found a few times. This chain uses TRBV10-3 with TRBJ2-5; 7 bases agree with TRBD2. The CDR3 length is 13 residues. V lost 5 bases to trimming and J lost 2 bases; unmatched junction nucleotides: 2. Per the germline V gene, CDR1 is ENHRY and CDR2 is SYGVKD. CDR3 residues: CAISPGGQETQYF. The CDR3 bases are TGTGCCATCAGTCCGGGAGGACAAGAGACCCAGTACTTC.